Below, 20 T cell receptor beta chains from the same sample are listed, as sequenced in a study of identical twins. TCRdb re-called the 5' RACE reads with MiXCR, one entry per CDR3 protein. The table shows about 690,000 distinct CDR3 sequences, with 5.5% to 6.5% occurring only once. The sample was naive T cells sorted from blood. Receptor source: a man aged 18 to 29 in good health.

This clonotype was seen more than once but under ten times. CDR3 coding DNA: TGCAGTGCTGGTTGGTCCGGGACAGGGGACGCTGAAGCTTTCTTT. Translating it yields CSAGWSGTGDAEAFF. The chain recombines TRBV20-1 with TRBJ1-1, with TRBD1 matching over 10 bases. The CDR3 contains 15 residues. Germline trimming cut 5 bases from V and 6 bases from J; bases unmatched to any gene: 12. From germline, CDR1 is DFQATT and CDR2 SNEGSKA (reference sequence).

This clonotype occurred many times. This chain joins TRBV6-2 or TRBV6-3 and TRBJ2-7, with a weak D call TRBD2 (5 bases). V shed 6 bases and J shed 3 bases, with 12 bases lying between them. This CDR3 comprises 13 residues. Germline values: CDR1 MNHEY, CDR2 SVGEGT. DNA of the CDR3: TGTGCCAGCAGCGGGAACCCAAACTACGAGCAGTACTTC. Translating gives CASSGNPNYEQYF.

This clonotype was detected many times. This rearrangement joins TRBV11-2 to TRBJ2-2; no firm D call. The CDR3 runs to 16 residues. Germline CDR1 SGHAT, CDR2 FQNNGV. V lost 8 bases, J lost 0 bases, and 16 bases lay in between. CDR3 protein: CASSKNLQANTGELFF. In DNA form, the CDR3 reads TGTGCCAGCTCCAAAAACCTACAAGCGAACACCGGGGAGCTGTTTTTT.

The rearrangement links TRBV2 to TRBJ1-1; tentatively, D is TRBD1 (6 bases). The CDR3 is made up of 15 amino acids. Germline lookup yields CDR1 SNHLY and CDR2 FYNNEI. V shed 8 bases and J shed 6 bases, with 22 bases lying between them. Written as DNA, the CDR3 is TGTGCCAGCGCCGAGAGAGGAGGGGGTGGGCCTGAAGCTTTCTTT. Protein product: CASAERGGGGPEAFF.

In its sample, this clonotype was seen a few times. The chain recombines TRBV5-1 with TRBJ2-1; TRBD1 matches at 10 bases. Per germline, CDR1 SGHRS and CDR2 YFSETQ. V shed 6 bases and J 0 bases; nucleotides not matched to a gene: 6. The CDR3 has 16 amino acids. CDR3: CASTSRDRGSYNEQFF. CDR3 DNA sequence: TGCGCCAGCACCTCAAGGGACAGGGGCTCCTACAATGAGCAGTTCTTC.

This clonotype was found many times. The chain joins TRBV6-1 to TRBJ1-3; D is ambiguous. This CDR3 contains 13 residues. The V end was cut by 7 bases, the J end by 0 bases, with 7 bases between. Per germline, CDR1 MNHNS and CDR2 SASEGT. The CDR3 protein is CASKHRSGNTIYF. The DNA for the CDR3 is TGTGCCAGCAAACACCGCTCTGGAAACACCATATATTTT.

This clonotype was seen at least ten times. V and J are TRBV18 and TRBJ2-1, with 10 bases identical to TRBD2. V lost 6 bases to trimming and J lost 4 bases; unmatched junction nucleotides: 9. The CDR3 runs to 16 residues. Germline CDR1 and CDR2: KGHSH and LQKENI. CDR3 sequence (DNA): TGTGCCAGCTCTCTATTGACTAGCGGGTCTTACAATGAGCAGTTCTTC. This encodes CASSLLTSGSYNEQFF.

This clonotype was picked up many times. J is TRBJ2-7 and V is TRBV20-1; the D is unclear. CDR3 length: 11 amino acids. Germline CDR1 DFQATT, CDR2 SNEGSKA (reference sequence). The V end was cut by 7 bases, the J end by 2 bases, with 9 bases between. The CDR3 DNA reads TGCAGTGGTCTGGGTACCTACGAGCAGTACTTC. Its protein product is CSGLGTYEQYF.

This clonotype was observed at least ten times. This chain uses TRBV5-5 with TRBJ1-1; 7 bases are shared with TRBD1. Looked up from germline, CDR1 is SGHKS and CDR2 is YYEKEE (reference sequence). V gave up 4 bases and J gave up 1 base; unmatched junction bases: 4. The CDR3 loop spans 14 amino acids. The chain's CDR3 is CASSRNRGNTEAFF. The CDR3 region has the DNA TGTGCCAGCAGCCGGAACAGGGGGAACACTGAAGCTTTCTTT. The full variable domain, rest sourced from reference TRBV5-5 and TRBJ1-1, is DAGVTQSPTHLIKTRGQQVTLRCSPISGHKSVSWYQQVLGQGPQFIFQYYEKEERGRGNFPDRFSARQFPNYSSELNVNALLLGDSALYLCASSRNRGNTEAFFGQGTRLTVV.

This clonotype was seen more than once but under ten times. J is TRBJ2-1 and V is TRBV6-1; D possibly corresponds to TRBD1 (6 bases). The ends were cut back, 6 bases at V and 0 bases at J, with 18 bases in the middle. CDR1 is MNHNS, CDR2 SASEGT, per germline. The CDR3 runs 17 residues. The CDR3 sequence is CASSQGQGSSSYNEQFF. CDR3 bases: TGTGCCAGCAGCCAAGGGCAGGGGTCGAGCTCCTACAATGAGCAGTTCTTC.

V usage is TRBV24-1 and J usage is TRBJ2-3; TRBD2 aligns across 7 bases. This CDR3 spans 16 amino acids. J gave up 6 bases and V 4 bases, and 12 bases lay outside the gene matches. Germline CDR1 and CDR2: KGHDR and SFDVKD. Here the CDR3 reads CATSESSGMAADTQYF. The CDR3 nucleotides are TGTGCCACCAGTGAGTCGAGCGGGATGGCGGCGGATACGCAGTATTTT.

This clonotype has only a few counts. The rearrangement uses TRBV6-5 and TRBJ2-1; 11 bases align to TRBD2. The CDR3 contains 15 residues. Per the germline V gene, CDR1 is MNHEY and CDR2 is SVGAGI. V shed 4 bases and J 5 bases; nucleotides not matched to a gene: 4. The CDR3 region has the DNA TGTGCCAGCAGTTTTGTACTAGCGGGAGACAATGAGCAGTTCTTC. Translation: CASSFVLAGDNEQFF.

This clonotype was seen a handful of times. This chain connects TRBV27 to TRBJ2-1; 7 nucleotides align to TRBD2. Losses at the gene ends were 1 base for V and 10 bases for J; bases not matched to a gene: 4. Germline V gene sequence: CDR1 MNHEY, CDR2 SMNVEV (reference sequence). The CDR3 is 13 amino acids. CDR3 amino acids: CASSLWAGEEQFF. The DNA for the CDR3 is TGTGCCAGCAGTTTATGGGCGGGGGAGGAGCAGTTCTTC.

Only a few counts were recorded for this clonotype. The genes are TRBV3-1 and TRBJ2-7, with D possibly matching TRBD1 (6 bases). The CDR3 runs to 16 residues. Trimming took off 3 bases at V and 2 bases at J, with 17 bases between the two ends. Germline V gives CDR1 LGHDT, CDR2 YNNKEL (reference sequence). In DNA form, the CDR3 reads TGTGCCAGCAGCCAGCCCAGGGGCCTTCCTCCCTACGAGCAGTACGTC. This translates into CASSQPRGLPPYEQYV.

This clonotype was counted between two and nine times. The chain is built from TRBV5-1 and TRBJ1-2; 7 bases line up with TRBD1. CDR1 is SGHRS, CDR2 YFSETQ, per germline. The CDR3 is 14 residues long. The ends lost 7 bases at V and 3 bases at J; junction bases unmatched: 9. CDR3 residues: CASQPLTGDYGYTF. CDR3 bases: TGCGCCAGCCAGCCCCTCACAGGGGACTATGGCTACACCTTC.

The chain couples TRBV12-2 to TRBJ2-7; TRBD2, the table's D call, was not compared with the DNA. TRBV12-2 counts as a pseudogene. This CDR3 region has 18 residues. The CDR3 here is CASRLKGPAVSGPYEQYV. For the CDR3, the DNA is TGTGCAAGTCGCTTAAAGGGGCCCGCGGTGAGCGGTCCCTACGAGCAGTACGTC.

This clonotype has at least ten counts. The chain uses TRBV12-5 and TRBJ2-1; D is undetermined. The CDR3 runs 14 residues. Per the germline V gene, CDR1 is LGHNT and CDR2 is FRNRAP. Trimming took off 0 bases at V and 7 bases at J, with 10 bases between the two ends. CDR3 nucleotides: TGTGCTAGTGGTTTGGTAAACAGTGTTAATGAGCAGTTCTTC. Protein product: CASGLVNSVNEQFF. The variable domain in full, with the rest retrieved from reference TRBV12-5 and TRBJ2-1, is DARVTQTPRHKVTEMGQEVTMRCQPILGHNTVFWYRQTMMQGLELLAYFRNRAPLDDSGMPKDRFSAEMPDATLATLKIQPSEPRDSAVYFCASGLVNSVNEQFFGPGTRLTVL.

This clonotype occurred a few times. The chain uses TRBV7-9 and TRBJ2-5; 7 nucleotides match TRBD1. J gave up 2 bases and V 5 bases, and 11 bases lay outside the gene matches. There are 16 residues in the CDR3. The germline CDR1 and CDR2 sequences are SEHNR and FQNEAQ (reference sequence). CDR3: CASSPTFAGGQETQYF. Written as DNA, the CDR3 is TGTGCCAGCAGCCCTACTTTTGCAGGGGGACAAGAGACCCAGTACTTC.

This clonotype occurred a few times. The V call is TRBV18, the J call TRBJ2-7; 8 bases are shared with TRBD1. V shed 3 bases and J 1 base; nucleotides not matched to a gene: 2. The CDR3 extends over 14 amino acids. Germline lookup yields CDR1 KGHSH and CDR2 LQKENI. The CDR3 nucleotides read TGTGCCAGCTCACCCGGGGACAGGTCCTACGAGCAGTACTTC. Translated: CASSPGDRSYEQYF. The complete variable domain, with remaining parts taken from reference TRBV18 and TRBJ2-7, reads NAGVMQNPRHLVRRRGQEARLRCSPMKGHSHVYWYRQLPEEGLKFMVYLQKENIIDESGMPKERFSAEFPKEGPSILRIQQVVRGDSAAYFCASSPGDRSYEQYFGPGTRLTVT.

This clonotype was counted ten times or more. The CDR3, as DNA: TGTGCCAGCAGCGAGGGACTGACAGGGGCAACTAATGAAAAACTGTTTTTT. Its translation is CASSEGLTGATNEKLFF. The rearrangement uses TRBV5-5 and TRBJ1-4; 8 nucleotides match TRBD1. Germline assignment: CDR1 SGHKS and CDR2 YYEKEE (reference sequence). The CDR3 loop spans 17 amino acids. After removal of 4 bases from V and 0 bases from J, the junction contained 8 bases not matched to a gene.